Presented here are 27 T cell receptor beta chains from one specimen sequenced in a study of memory CD4+ T cells and cytomegalovirus serostatus. Method: immunoSEQ multiplex PCR; TCRdb's copy keeps in-frame clones and lacks some. Among 84,000 or so clones listed, around 80% were seen once. Single viable CD3+CD4+CD8-CD45RO+ cells were sorted as the memory CD4+ T cells. The sequencing input was memory CD4+ T cells from blood. All receptors derive from an adult in good health and CMV-seronegative.

V and J are TRBV4-3 and TRBJ2-7, with D tentatively TRBD1 (5 bases). Per germline, CDR1 LGHNA and CDR2 YSLEER. This CDR3 is 13 amino acids long. Written as DNA, the CDR3 is TGCGGCAGGGTAGGGTCCAGCTCCTACGAGCAGTACTTC. Translation: CGRVGSSSYEQYF.

This chain joins TRBV4-2 and TRBJ2-7, with 9 bases identical to TRBD1. V gave up 6 bases and J gave up 5 bases; unmatched junction bases: 5. Per the germline V gene, CDR1 is LGHNA and CDR2 is YNFKEQ. The CDR3 totals 13 residues. The CDR3 loop is CASSQDRGDEQYF. The CDR3 region has the DNA TGTGCCAGCAGTCAGGACAGGGGAGACGAGCAGTACTTC.

DNA for the CDR3: TGTGCCAGCAGCCTGTCCGGGGGCGGATCACCCCTCCACTTT. It codes for CASSLSGGGSPLHF. J is TRBJ1-6 and V is TRBV7-2; D is perhaps TRBD1 (6 bases). V lost 5 bases to trimming and J lost 10 bases, with 15 bases between them. The CDR3 contains 14 residues. Germline V gene lookup returns CDR1 SGHTA and CDR2 FQGNSA.

The chain carries TRBV28 and TRBJ1-2; TRBD1 might be the D (5 bases). Germline loops: CDR1 MDHEN, CDR2 SYDVKM. The CDR3 spans 13 residues. Trimming left V 2 bases short and J 3 bases short, with 7 bases between. The CDR3 loop reads CASSLPQDYGYTF. Written as DNA, the CDR3 is TGTGCCAGCAGTTTACCACAGGACTATGGCTACACCTTC.

This chain connects TRBV10-3 to TRBJ2-7; D is unresolved. Germline CDR1 ENHRY, CDR2 SYGVKD. The CDR3 has 11 amino acids. V lost 4 bases and J 2 bases, leaving 3 bases between the germline ends. The CDR3 coding sequence is TGTGCCATCAGTGGCACCTACGAGCAGTACTTC. The encoded protein is CAISGTYEQYF.

The chain is built from TRBV5-1 and TRBJ1-6; 8 bases match TRBD1. Germline V gene data show CDR1 as SGHRS and CDR2 as YFSETQ. The CDR3 sequence is 16 residues long. The junction had 11 bases not matched to a gene; V was cut back by 4 bases and J by 8 bases. The CDR3: CASSGAGQGAHSPLHF. CDR3 bases: TGCGCCAGCAGCGGGGCAGGACAGGGCGCTCATTCACCCCTCCACTTT.

This clone showed up just a few times. The rearrangement joins TRBV10-1 to TRBJ1-5; TRBD1 aligns across 7 bases. The ends lost 3 bases at V and 1 base at J; junction bases unmatched: 0. CDR3 size: 14 residues. Germline V gene sequence: CDR1 WNHNN, CDR2 SYGVQD (reference sequence). The CDR3 sequence: CASSDRGSNQPQHF. For the CDR3, the DNA is TGCGCCAGCAGTGACAGGGGGAGCAATCAGCCCCAGCATTTT.

V is TRBV19 and J is TRBJ1-2, with 7 positions matching TRBD1. CDR3 size: 13 residues. The germline V gene has CDR1 LNHDA and CDR2 SQIVND (reference sequence). V lost 5 bases and J lost 7; bases outside the gene matches: 7. CDR3 sequence (DNA): TGTGCCAGTAGTTTTGGGACAGACCGTGGCTACACCTTC. It specifies CASSFGTDRGYTF.

The chain employs TRBV29-1 and TRBJ2-2, with 10 bases identical to TRBD1. Germline CDR1 reads SQVTM; CDR2 reads ANQGSEA. The ends lost 7 bases at V and 3 bases at J; junction bases unmatched: 8. The CDR3 totals 15 residues. CDR3 nucleotide sequence: TGCAGCGCCACCTACGGACAGGGGGACACCGGGGAGCTGTTTTTT. Its translation: CSATYGQGDTGELFF.

V is TRBV10-3 and J is TRBJ2-4, with D possibly called TRBD1 or TRBD2 (5 bases each). The germline V gene has CDR1 ENHRY and CDR2 SYGVKD. V was shortened by 10 bases and J by 6 bases, with 19 bases between the two germline ends. The CDR3 has 14 amino acids. CDR3 region: CATGAGLERNIQYF. CDR3 DNA sequence: TGTGCCACCGGGGCCGGCCTTGAAAGAAACATTCAGTACTTC.

V is TRBV4-1 and J is TRBJ1-1, with a weak D call TRBD1 (6 bases). Trimming pared 5 bases from V and 1 base from J, leaving 17 bases between. CDR3 length: 16 amino acids. Germline V gene sequence: CDR1 MGHRA, CDR2 YSYEKL. CDR3 protein: CASSYQGGDRNTEAFF. The CDR3 DNA sequence: TGCGCCAGCAGCTACCAAGGGGGGGATAGGAACACTGAAGCTTTCTTT.

The chain combines TRBV30 with TRBJ1-6; no definite D call. Germline CDR1 GTSNPN, CDR2 SVGIG (reference sequence). Trimming cost V 4 bases and J 10 bases, with 23 bases left between them. The CDR3 contains 16 residues. CDR3 sequence: CAWNYFPAILESPLHF. CDR3 coding DNA: TGTGCCTGGAATTACTTCCCCGCAATCCTGGAATCACCCCTCCACTTT.

This clone occurred once. The gene calls are TRBV28 and TRBJ2-3, with a possible D match to TRBD1 (6 bases). The CDR3 runs 13 residues. Trimming took off 5 bases at V and 4 bases at J, with 10 bases between the two ends. Germline CDR1 is MDHEN and CDR2 is SYDVKM. CDR3 sequence (DNA): TGTGCCAGCAGTGCAACAGGGCCAGATACGCAGTATTTT. Translated, it gives CASSATGPDTQYF.

V gene TRBV18 combines with J gene TRBJ1-1; D gene ambiguous. V lost 0 bases and J lost 7, with 12 bases in between. This CDR3 is 14 amino acids long. Germline V gene sequence: CDR1 KGHSH, CDR2 LQKENI. CDR3 DNA: TGTGCCAGCTCACCACCCTCCGTTCTGAGTGAAGCTTTCTTT. Translating it yields CASSPPSVLSEAFF.

J is TRBJ1-3 and V is TRBV5-1; D not resolved. Germline V lookup: CDR1 SGHRS, CDR2 YFSETQ. The CDR3 totals 17 residues. The V and J ends lost 2 bases and 3 bases respectively, with 18 bases between them. CDR3 in amino acids: CASSFGNVGLGGNTIYF. In nucleotides, the CDR3 is TGCGCCAGCAGCTTCGGGAATGTAGGACTGGGTGGAAACACCATATATTTT. Variable domain in full (rest from reference TRBV5-1 and TRBJ1-3): KAGVTQTPRYLIKTRGQQVTLSCSPISGHRSVSWYQQTPGQGLQFLFEYFSETQRNKGNFPGRFSGRQFSNSRSEMNVSTLELGDSALYLCASSFGNVGLGGNTIYFGEGSWLTVV.

The CDR3 nucleotides read TGTGCCAGCAGCGGGGACAGGGCTCCCACCGGGGAGCTGTTTTTT. It encodes CASSGDRAPTGELFF. V gene TRBV9 combines with J gene TRBJ2-2; the match to TRBD1 covers 9 bases. The V gene end was trimmed by 3 bases and the J gene end by 4 bases; junction bases not matched to a gene: 4. This CDR3 is built from 15 residues. Germline assignment: CDR1 SGDLS and CDR2 YYNGEE.

The chain joins TRBV18 to TRBJ2-7; the match to TRBD2 covers 7 bases. The CDR3 has 16 residues. Germline lookup yields CDR1 KGHSH and CDR2 LQKENI. V trimming: 3 bases; J trimming: 3 bases; junction bases outside the gene matches: 11. The CDR3 loop reads CASSPALGSGIYEQYF. DNA of the CDR3: TGTGCCAGCTCACCTGCCTTAGGGAGCGGGATCTACGAGCAGTACTTC.

This chain uses TRBV6-4 with TRBJ2-2, with a weak D call TRBD1 (6 bases). CDR1 is MRHNA and CDR2 is SNTAGT in the germline V gene. The CDR3 has 15 amino acids. With 4 bases removed from V and 4 bases from J, the gap between germline ends came to 13 bases. The CDR3 DNA follows: TGTGCCAGCAGTGGGGTCAGGGGAAGCACCGGGGAGCTGTTTTTT. Its protein is CASSGVRGSTGELFF.

The CDR3 is CASSPPPGSTYEQYF. CDR3 DNA: TGCGCCAGCAGCCCCCCCCCAGGGTCAACCTACGAGCAGTACTTC. The chain employs TRBV5-1 and TRBJ2-7, with D possibly matching TRBD1 (5 bases). The CDR3 is made up of 15 amino acids. Germline-derived CDR1 and CDR2 are SGHRS and YFSETQ. Trimming removed 4 bases at V and 2 bases at J, with 16 bases between.

The rearrangement links TRBV6-5 to TRBJ2-3; 10 bases map to TRBD1. With V trimmed by 2 bases and J by 1 base, 0 bases remained unmatched. The V gene's germline CDR1 is MNHEY and CDR2 SVGAGI. This CDR3 has 15 amino acids. CDR3 bases: TGTGCCAGCAGTTACGGGACAGGGGGCACAGATACGCAGTATTTT. Encoded protein: CASSYGTGGTDTQYF.

This clone was observed a single time. The chain combines TRBV29-1 with TRBJ2-5; D possibly matches TRBD1 or TRBD2 (5 bases each). Germline CDR1 is SQVTM and CDR2 is ANQGSEA. V shed 4 bases and J shed 4 bases, with 13 bases lying between them. This CDR3 spans 13 amino acids. This chain's CDR3 is CSVAPTEGETQYF. The CDR3 coding sequence is TGCAGCGTTGCCCCGACAGAGGGAGAGACCCAGTACTTC.

The chain uses TRBV12-5 and TRBJ2-3; 9 bases are shared with TRBD1. CDR1 LGHNT and CDR2 FRNRAP come from the germline V gene. The CDR3 extends over 19 amino acids. Losses at the gene ends were 0 bases for V and 0 bases for J; bases not matched to a gene: 10. This chain's CDR3 is CASGLVRGTGRISTDTQYF. CDR3 bases: TGTGCTAGTGGTTTGGTACGGGGGACAGGGAGAATTAGCACAGATACGCAGTATTTT. Using reference TRBV12-5 and TRBJ2-3 for the parts outside the CDR3, the full variable domain is DARVTQTPRHKVTEMGQEVTMRCQPILGHNTVFWYRQTMMQGLELLAYFRNRAPLDDSGMPKDRFSAEMPDATLATLKIQPSEPRDSAVYFCASGLVRGTGRISTDTQYFGPGTRLTVL.

V gene TRBV7-2 combines with J gene TRBJ2-3, with 8 bases that match TRBD2. V trimming: 0 bases; J trimming: 4 bases; junction bases outside the gene matches: 3. This CDR3 has 15 amino acids. Germline V gene sequence: CDR1 SGHTA, CDR2 FQGNSA. CDR3 bases: TGTGCCAGCAGCTTAGCGCCCGGGGGGGCAGATACGCAGTATTTT. Its protein is CASSLAPGGADTQYF.

The chain links TRBV4-1 to TRBJ1-3; D unclear. CDR3 length equals 13 residues. Looked up from germline, CDR1 is MGHRA and CDR2 is YSYEKL. The V and J ends lost 0 bases and 4 bases respectively, with 4 bases between them. The CDR3 DNA follows: TGCGCCAGCAGCCAAGACACAGGAAACACCATATATTTT. Translated, it gives CASSQDTGNTIYF.

The count of this clone is one. The genes are TRBV18 and TRBJ1-1; 7 nucleotides line up with TRBD1. The germline gives CDR1 KGHSH, CDR2 LQKENI. V lost 4 bases and J lost 0; bases outside the gene matches: 14. The CDR3 covers 18 residues. DNA for the CDR3: TGTGCCAGCTCACTAACCGCCCGACAGGGAAGAATGAACACTGAAGCTTTCTTT. Its translation is CASSLTARQGRMNTEAFF. Full variable domain (outside the CDR3, taken from reference TRBV18 and TRBJ1-1): NAGVMQNPRHLVRRRGQEARLRCSPMKGHSHVYWYRQLPEEGLKFMVYLQKENIIDESGMPKERFSAEFPKEGPSILRIQQVVRGDSAAYFCASSLTARQGRMNTEAFFGQGTRLTVV.

The rearrangement links TRBV5-8 to TRBJ2-5; D might be TRBD1 (6 bases). The germline CDR1 and CDR2 sequences are SGHTS and YDEGEE. The CDR3 is 13 amino acids. The ends were cut back, 1 base at V and 6 bases at J, with 10 bases in the middle. CDR3 residues: CASSLTGLKTQYF. The CDR3 DNA follows: TGTGCCAGCAGCTTGACAGGGTTAAAGACCCAGTACTTC.

This clone was picked up one time. Sequence at one end of the junction differs from germline and may be a read error. The sample carries other DNA sequences with the same CDR3. The chain uses TRBV28 and TRBJ2-6; maybe TRBD1 (5 bases). The germline CDR1 and CDR2 sequences are MDHEN and SYDVKM. This CDR3 spans 15 amino acids. In DNA, the CDR3 is TGTGCCAGCAGTAGACAGTTCTCTGGGGCCAACGTCCTAACTTTC. Protein product: CASSRQFSGANVLTF. The full variable domain, completed using reference TRBV28 and TRBJ2-6, is DVKVTQSSRYLVKRTGEKVFLECVQDMDHENMFWYRQDPGLGLRLIYFSYDVKMKEKGDIPEGYSVSREKKERFSLILESASTNQTSMYLCASSRQFSGANVLTFGAGSRLTVL.